This T cell receptor (beta chain) was sequenced in a study of technical replicates of blood from several donors. Clones were sequenced by immunoSEQ multiplex PCR, and TCRdb holds only the in-frame ones, with some missing. The repertoire includes fewer than 100,000 clones, approximately 97% of them detected once, and under 0.2% sits in the top ten. Germline-derived CDR1 and CDR2 are SEHNR and FQNEAQ (reference sequence). Trimming took 0 bases from V and 2 from J, leaving 10 bases between them. The CDR3 extends over 16 amino acids. The sequence was collected from a human donor in good health. The sequenced sample consisted of T cells isolated from PBMCs. The chain links TRBV7-9 to TRBJ2-2; the D gene is possibly TRBD2 (6 bases). The CDR3 sequence: CASSLARGINTGELFF. The DNA for the CDR3 is TGTGCCAGCAGCTTAGCACGGGGGATAAACACCGGGGAGCTGTTTTTT.